This T cell receptor beta chain was profiled in a study of response to subunit inactivated influenza vaccine. Study-wide findings and caveats: With each seasonal influenza vaccination, the authors suggested, few new T cells are recruited.

The CDR3 consists of 13 residues. J gave up 14 bases and V 6 bases, and 11 bases lay outside the gene matches. This clonotype occurred many times. What it recognizes is unknown. MiXCR, applied by TCRdb to the RT-PCR reads, yields one record per CDR3 protein. The sample holds 150,000 to 200,000 distinct CDR3 sequences; around a tenth are singletons and the top ten take approximately 10%. Sequenced here: non-naive T cells sorted from PBMCs, sampled on the day of vaccination. The genes are TRBV12-3 or TRBV12-4 and TRBJ2-3; 10 nucleotides align to TRBD2. The receptor's source is a man aged 50-60 years who received an inactivated influenza vaccine. In DNA form, the CDR3 reads TGTGCCAGCAGGGAATCTAGCGGGAGTTATCCGTATTTT. Translation gives CASRESSGSYPYF.